A single T cell receptor (beta chain) is shown here with its context. The protocol was immunoSEQ multiplex PCR, while the TCRdb copy is restricted to in-frame clones and leaves out a portion. This table holds about 59,000 clones, around nine tenths found once. This specimen belongs to a study of blood T cell repertoires in COVID-19. Whole-study context: The cDNA or gDNA used as material had been derived from T cells, B-cell-depleted T cells, or PBMCs.

The CDR3 consists of 15 residues. After removal of 0 bases from V and 11 bases from J, the junction contained 13 bases not matched to a gene. In germline, CDR1 is SGDLS, CDR2 YYNGEE. The origin of this receptor is a woman older than 75 with active COVID-19. The chain combines TRBV9 with TRBJ2-7, with 8 nucleotides matching TRBD2. The sequencing sample was made of peripheral blood. The CDR3 coding sequence is TGTGCCAGCAGCGTAGAGATGGGAGCGGGGGCGCGGGAGTACTTC. It translates to CASSVEMGAGAREYF.